What follows describes a single T cell receptor (beta chain). Its specificity is unknown. This specimen belongs to a study of T-cell memory formation after mild COVID-19. Study-wide context: TCR clusters were mostly donor specific.

Whole-study findings and limits: Cross-reactive memory apparently joined, as some responding clones appeared in pre-infection memory.

Constant-segment primers were used for 5'RACE, and the resulting TCR alpha and TCR beta cDNA libraries carried sample barcodes and UMIs. One entry per CDR3 protein results from TCRdb running MiXCR on the 5' RACE reads. The sample carries roughly 250,000 distinct CDR3 sequences, about 16% recorded once. Germline lookup yields CDR1 SQVTM and CDR2 ANQGSEA. V lost 4 bases and J lost 0; bases outside the gene matches: 11. The CDR3 runs to 16 residues. The source is a man aged 18 to 29 who had mild COVID-19 (a few samples of this study predate the infection). Cell type and time point are not known. The V and J genes are TRBV29-1 and TRBJ1-2; 7 positions match TRBD1. Input material: PBMCs or a T cell subset sorted from them (not recorded which). The CDR3 here is CSVGGARGRPNYGYTF. The CDR3 bases are TGCAGCGTTGGAGGGGCCAGGGGGAGACCTAACTATGGCTACACCTTC. Using reference TRBV29-1 and TRBJ1-2 for the parts outside the CDR3, the full variable domain is SAVISQKPSRDICQRGTSLTIQCQVDSQVTMMFWYRQQPGQSLTLIATANQGSEATYESGFVIDKFPISRPNLTFSTLTVSNMSPEDSSIYLCSVGGARGRPNYGYTFGSGTRLTVV.